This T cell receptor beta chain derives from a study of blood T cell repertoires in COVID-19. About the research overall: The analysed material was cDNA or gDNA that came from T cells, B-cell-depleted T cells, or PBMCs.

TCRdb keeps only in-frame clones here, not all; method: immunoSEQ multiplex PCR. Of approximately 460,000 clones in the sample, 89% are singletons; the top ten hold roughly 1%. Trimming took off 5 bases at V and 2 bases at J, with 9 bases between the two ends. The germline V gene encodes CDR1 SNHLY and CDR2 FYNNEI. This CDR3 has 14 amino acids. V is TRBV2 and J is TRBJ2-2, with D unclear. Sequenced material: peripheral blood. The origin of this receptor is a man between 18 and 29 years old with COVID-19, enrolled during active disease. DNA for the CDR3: TGTGCCAGCAGTTTCGGTCTTAACACCGGGGAGCTGTTTTTT. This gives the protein CASSFGLNTGELFF.